The 32 T cell receptor beta chains given below trace back to one sample, sequenced in a study of T cells in pancreatic ductal adenocarcinoma. Produced via immunoSEQ multiplex PCR; TCRdb's table is partial and in-frame only. The sample lists about 2,600 clones; roughly 80% were seen once. No neoadjuvant therapy was given to the selected pancreatic ductal adenocarcinoma patients before their surgery. The sample consisted of pancreatic tumor tissue. Every receptor here comes from a human donor with pancreatic ductal adenocarcinoma.

The J gene is TRBJ1-4, the V gene TRBV5-4; D might be TRBD1 (5 bases). V lost 1 base, J lost 4 bases, and 11 bases lay in between. The CDR3 consists of 15 residues. CDR1 and CDR2 (germline): SGHNT, YYREEE (reference sequence). CDR3 coding DNA: TGTGCCAGCAGCTTGACTCGGGACTTTAATGAAAAACTGTTTTTT. Protein: CASSLTRDFNEKLFF.

The chain links TRBV23-1 to TRBJ2-7; 7 bases are shared with TRBD1. TRBV23-1 is labeled an ORF, and its function is uncertain. The J segment lost 4 bases and the V segment lost 3 bases, leaving 12 bases of the junction unmatched. The CDR3 is 16 residues long. The CDR3 nucleotides are TGCGCCAGCAGTCAGCCAGGACAGGAGCCTTCTTACGAGCAGTACTTC. Translated: CASSQPGQEPSYEQYF.

This rearrangement joins TRBV7-3 to TRBJ2-7; D remains ambiguous. The V end was cut by 0 bases, the J end by 5 bases, with 8 bases between. Germline V CDR1 and CDR2: SGHTA, FQGTGA. The CDR3 has 13 residues. The CDR3 bases are TGTGCCAGCAGCTTAACCCCTCGGGACGAGCAGTACTTC. Its protein product is CASSLTPRDEQYF.

The chain is built from TRBV7-9 and TRBJ1-2, with no clear D. V was clipped by 0 bases and J by 0 bases, with 14 bases between them. The CDR3 loop spans 17 amino acids. Per germline, CDR1 SEHNR and CDR2 FQNEAQ (reference sequence). CDR3 sequence: CASSLAGGRDPNYGYTF. The CDR3, as DNA: TGTGCCAGCAGCTTAGCGGGAGGCAGAGACCCTAACTATGGCTACACCTTC.

V is TRBV12-5 and J is TRBJ2-1; TRBD1 aligns across 7 bases. Trimming cost V 3 bases and J 7 bases; bases outside gene matches: 9. Germline V lookup: CDR1 LGHNT, CDR2 FRNRAP. The CDR3 is made up of 15 amino acids. CDR3 sequence reads: CASGFRTGIGNEQFF. The CDR3 coding sequence is TGTGCTAGTGGTTTCAGGACAGGAATCGGTAATGAGCAGTTCTTC.

The chain has TRBV11-2 and TRBJ2-5, with a tentative D call TRBD1 (5 bases). Trimming took 1 base from V and 2 from J, leaving 11 bases between them. Per the germline V gene, CDR1 is SGHAT and CDR2 is FQNNGV. CDR3 length: 15 residues. CDR3 DNA: TGTGCCAGCAGCTTAGTGGTTGCAGGGCAAGAGACCCAGTACTTC. This encodes CASSLVVAGQETQYF.

The chain has TRBV4-3 and TRBJ1-2; unclear D gene. V was trimmed by 1 base and J by 4 bases, leaving 7 bases between them. The CDR3 contains 13 residues. Germline V lookup: CDR1 LGHNA, CDR2 YSLEER. The CDR3 reads CASSQVAGYGYTF. The CDR3 nucleotides are TGCGCCAGCAGCCAAGTTGCGGGCTATGGCTACACCTTC.

DNA of the CDR3: TGTGCCATCAGTGGACAGGGAGGAAATGAGCAGTTCTTC. Its translation: CAISGQGGNEQFF. This chain links TRBV10-3 with TRBJ2-1; a possible D gene is TRBD1 (7 bases). Germline CDR1 is ENHRY and CDR2 is SYGVKD. This CDR3 comprises 13 residues. Trimming removed 4 bases from V and 7 bases from J, with 11 bases in between.

The genes are TRBV11-2 and TRBJ2-6; 10 bases are shared with TRBD1. CDR3 length: 14 amino acids. The germline CDR1 and CDR2 sequences are SGHAT and FQNNGV. After removal of 7 bases from V and 11 bases from J, the junction contained 8 bases not matched to a gene. This chain's CDR3 is CASTGTGVSYVLTF. The CDR3 nucleotides read TGTGCCAGCACCGGGACAGGGGTCTCATACGTCCTGACTTTC.

This clone was picked up a small number of times. CDR3 in DNA: TGTGCCAGCACCTGGGGACAACATCAGCCCCAGCATTTT. Amino acid sequence: CASTWGQHQPQHF. The chain combines TRBV2 with TRBJ1-5; a weak D match, TRBD1 (6 bases). The CDR3 covers 13 residues. V was cut by 7 bases and J by 5 bases, with 12 bases left in between. Germline V CDR1 and CDR2: SNHLY, FYNNEI.

The chain employs TRBV18 and TRBJ2-1; D not resolved. This CDR3 is built from 13 residues. The V end was cut by 2 bases, the J end by 8 bases, with 10 bases between. The germline CDR1 and CDR2 sequences are KGHSH and LQKENI. Here the CDR3 reads CASSPIIFYEQFF. CDR3 DNA sequence: TGTGCCAGCTCACCAATAATTTTCTATGAGCAGTTCTTC. Based on the CDR3 plus reference TRBV18 and TRBJ2-1, the full variable domain is NAGVMQNPRHLVRRRGQEARLRCSPMKGHSHVYWYRQLPEEGLKFMVYLQKENIIDESGMPKERFSAEFPKEGPSILRIQQVVRGDSAAYFCASSPIIFYEQFFGPGTRLTVL.

V and J are TRBV6-6 and TRBJ2-5; unclear D gene. V was pared by 9 bases and J by 0 bases, with 8 bases between. This CDR3 has 12 amino acids. In germline, CDR1 is MNHNY, CDR2 SVGAGI (reference sequence). CDR3 bases: TGTGCCAGTTCAGGAGACCAAGAGACCCAGTACTTC. Protein: CASSGDQETQYF.

The genes are TRBV15 and TRBJ2-1; D is unresolved. This CDR3 region has 12 residues. V shed 3 bases and J shed 11 bases, with 11 bases lying between them. Germline CDR1 is LNHNV and CDR2 is YYDKDF (reference sequence). The CDR3 nucleotides read TGTGCCACCAGCAGGTCCAACGGCCAGCAGTTCTTC. Translating it yields CATSRSNGQQFF.

This clone was found a few times. The rearrangement links TRBV28 to TRBJ2-7; weak D call: TRBD2 (5 bases). The CDR3 is 14 amino acids. CDR1 is MDHEN and CDR2 is SYDVKM in the germline V gene. Trimming removed 2 bases from V and 6 bases from J, with 14 bases in between. In nucleotides, the CDR3 is TGTGCCAGCAGTTTACCCAGGAGGTCCGCCGAGCAGTACTTC. Translation gives CASSLPRRSAEQYF.

This clone was detected only a few times. The CDR3 DNA sequence: TGTGCCAGCAGCTTCCCGGGGGAAGGGGAGACCCAGTACTTC. Translating it yields CASSFPGEGETQYF. The rearrangement links TRBV5-4 to TRBJ2-5; TRBD2 is a possible D gene (6 bases). The germline gives CDR1 SGHNT, CDR2 YYREEE (reference sequence). V was trimmed by 2 bases and J by 5 bases, leaving 13 bases between them. The CDR3 is made up of 14 amino acids.

The rearrangement links TRBV7-9 to TRBJ2-5, with D possibly TRBD2 on 7 matching bases. Germline values: CDR1 SEHNR, CDR2 FQNEAQ (reference sequence). The CDR3 has 14 residues. The V gene lost 5 bases and the J gene lost 5 bases, with 15 bases spanning the gap. DNA for the CDR3: TGTGCCAGCAGCATAACAGGGAGGGGGGAGACCCAGTACTTC. Its protein product is CASSITGRGETQYF.

In its sample, this clone was seen a few times. The chain uses TRBV5-3 and TRBJ2-1, with 11 bases aligning to TRBD2. TRBV5-3 is filed as an ORF, its function uncertain. The CDR3 sequence is 15 residues long. V was clipped by 8 bases and J by 8 bases; unmatched bases: 12. The CDR3 DNA follows: TGTGCCAGCAGTTTCCTAGCGGGAGGAATGTATGAGCAGTTCTTC. This sequence encodes CASSFLAGGMYEQFF.

The gene calls are TRBV6-6 and TRBJ1-2, with 7 bases identical to TRBD1. The CDR3 extends over 16 amino acids. Trimming removed 1 base from V and 3 bases from J; junction bases left unmatched: 8. The V gene's germline CDR1 is MNHNY and CDR2 SVGAGI (reference sequence). CDR3 amino acids: CASSYYRTGADYGYTF. CDR3 DNA sequence: TGTGCCAGCAGTTACTATCGTACAGGGGCAGACTATGGCTACACCTTC.

This CDR3 is CASSQNIQGADTGELFF. DNA for the CDR3: TGCGCCAGCAGCCAAAACATACAGGGGGCGGACACCGGGGAGCTGTTTTTT. The rearrangement joins TRBV4-3 to TRBJ2-2; 9 nucleotides align to TRBD1. The germline V gene encodes CDR1 LGHNA and CDR2 YSLEER. CDR3 length: 17 residues. The V and J ends lost 2 bases and 3 bases, in that order; junction bases with no gene match: 7.

The rearrangement uses TRBV7-6 and TRBJ2-7; no firm D call. Trimming left V 5 bases short and J 5 bases short, with 7 bases between. The CDR3 has 11 residues. The germline V gene has CDR1 SGHVS and CDR2 FNYEAQ. The CDR3 is CASSPVDEQYF. In DNA form, the CDR3 reads TGTGCCAGCAGCCCCGTGGACGAGCAGTACTTC.

This clone was counted between two and nine times. V gene TRBV28 combines with J gene TRBJ1-5; 8 bases map to TRBD1. This CDR3 has 15 residues. J gave up 2 bases and V 1 base, and 1 base lay outside the gene matches. Germline CDR1 is MDHEN and CDR2 is SYDVKM. CDR3 sequence reads: CASSLLGQGNQPQHF. The DNA of the CDR3 is TGTGCCAGCAGTTTATTGGGACAGGGCAATCAGCCCCAGCATTTT.

V gene TRBV6-4 combines with J gene TRBJ2-3; D might be TRBD1 or TRBD2, each matching 5 bases. Deletions cut 2 bases from V and 8 bases from J, with 11 bases between. This CDR3 is 13 amino acids long. Germline V gene data show CDR1 as MRHNA and CDR2 as SNTAGT. The CDR3 reads CASSDGDQVTQYF. The CDR3 DNA reads TGTGCCAGCAGTGACGGGGACCAAGTTACGCAGTATTTT.

This clone is categorized as large. V usage is TRBV18 and J usage is TRBJ2-5; D is possibly TRBD1 (5 bases). CDR1 is KGHSH, CDR2 LQKENI, per germline. The CDR3 covers 16 residues. V was cut by 3 bases and J by 4 bases, with 18 bases left in between. This CDR3 reads CASSPWAQGQLETQYF. CDR3 nucleotide sequence: TGTGCCAGCTCACCTTGGGCCCAGGGCCAATTAGAGACCCAGTACTTC.

The chain joins TRBV7-2 to TRBJ1-2; TRBD1 might be the D (5 bases). This CDR3 region has 12 residues. The germline V gene has CDR1 SGHTA and CDR2 FQGNSA. V was trimmed by 5 bases and J by 8 bases, leaving 12 bases between them. In nucleotides, the CDR3 is TGTGCCAGCAGCCTCCGGTGGGGCGGCTACACCTTC. Amino acids: CASSLRWGGYTF. The full variable domain, completed using reference TRBV7-2 and TRBJ1-2, is GAGVSQSPSNKVTEKGKDVELRCDPISGHTALYWYRQSLGQGLEFLIYFQGNSAPDKSGLPSDRFSAERTGGSVSTLTIQRTQQEDSAVYLCASSLRWGGYTFGSGTRLTVV.

J is TRBJ2-2 and V is TRBV27, with D tentatively TRBD1 (6 bases). Germline V gene lookup returns CDR1 MNHEY and CDR2 SMNVEV (reference sequence). The CDR3 runs 14 residues. V lost 5 bases and J lost 5, with 12 bases in between. The CDR3 reads CASSPTGLTGELFF. The CDR3 DNA reads as TGTGCCAGCAGTCCAACAGGGCTTACCGGGGAGCTGTTTTTT.

This clone counts as large. The rearrangement joins TRBV7-3 to TRBJ2-1; 8 nucleotides line up with TRBD2. The CDR3 loop spans 14 amino acids. CDR1 SGHTA and CDR2 FQGTGA come from the germline V gene. The V and J ends lost 3 bases and 5 bases, in that order; junction bases with no gene match: 3. CDR3 protein: CASSLAGGNNEQFF. DNA of the CDR3: TGTGCCAGCAGCTTGGCGGGGGGCAACAATGAGCAGTTCTTC.

This clone was picked up a small number of times. The chain combines TRBV6-1 with TRBJ2-5, with TRBD2 as a possible D gene (6 bases). This CDR3 spans 15 amino acids. Trimming took 2 bases from V and 1 from J, leaving 11 bases between them. CDR1 MNHNS and CDR2 SASEGT come from the germline V gene. CDR3 bases: TGTGCCAGCAGTGAACTGGAGGGTTCCCAAGAGACCCAGTACTTC. This gives the protein CASSELEGSQETQYF.

This clone was seen only a few times. The chain has TRBV7-9 and TRBJ2-7, with 10 bases aligning to TRBD2. The CDR3 length is 15 residues. V lost 0 bases, J lost 4 bases, and 3 bases stayed unmatched. Germline lookup yields CDR1 SEHNR and CDR2 FQNEAQ (reference sequence). The CDR3 sequence: CASSLAGTSVYEQYF. CDR3 DNA: TGTGCCAGCAGCTTAGCCGGGACTAGCGTTTACGAGCAGTACTTC.

This clone was seen only a few times. The rearrangement joins TRBV28 to TRBJ1-5; D possibly corresponds to TRBD1 (5 bases). This CDR3 has 14 amino acids. Trimming stripped 6 bases from V and 3 bases from J, with 12 bases between. Germline values: CDR1 MDHEN, CDR2 SYDVKM. The CDR3 nucleotides are TGTGCCAGCAGATCGGGAGGGGTCAATCAGCCCCAGCATTTT. Translating it yields CASRSGGVNQPQHF.

In its sample, this clone was seen a few times. This rearrangement joins TRBV6-1 to TRBJ2-2; D unresolved. The CDR3 runs 14 residues. In germline, CDR1 is MNHNS, CDR2 SASEGT. Trimming pared 3 bases from V and 0 bases from J, leaving 5 bases between. The DNA of the CDR3 is TGTGCCAGCAGTGAGAACCCGAACACCGGGGAGCTGTTTTTT. Amino acid sequence: CASSENPNTGELFF.

This chain joins TRBV9 and TRBJ2-1; D ambiguous. Trimming took 0 bases from V and 5 from J, leaving 6 bases between them. There are 13 residues in the CDR3. From germline, CDR1 is SGDLS and CDR2 YYNGEE. CDR3 loop: CASSVVPHNEQFF. The CDR3, as DNA: TGTGCCAGCAGCGTAGTACCCCACAATGAGCAGTTCTTC.

The rearrangement links TRBV18 to TRBJ2-5; 12 bases map to TRBD2. Germline CDR1 and CDR2: KGHSH and LQKENI. The CDR3 is made up of 16 amino acids. J was trimmed by 1 base and V by 3 bases; bases with no gene match: 3. The CDR3 reads CASSPASGGVQETQYF. CDR3 nucleotides: TGTGCCAGCTCACCGGCTAGCGGGGGGGTCCAAGAGACCCAGTACTTC.